Below, 30 T cell receptor beta chains from the same sample are listed, as sequenced in a study of cytomegalovirus exposure and HLA in healthy donors (dated by TCRdb to about 2017). Library construction relied on the immunoSEQ multiplex PCR assay. For the multiplex PCR, a mixture combining 60 forward primers for TCR Vbeta segments and 13 reverse primers for TCR Jbeta segments was used. Sourced from immuneACCESS, this table was stored by TCRdb with only in-frame sequences that have V and J called. A share of the clones is absent; for the studies checked, an unresolved V gene accounts for under half, and the remainder has no known explanation. The sample table lists some 94,000 clones, around 77% of them with a count of one. The biggest ten clones account for around 3.4% of the sample. Sequenced: PBMCs. These receptors were obtained from a man aged 35-49 years in good health and CMV-seronegative.

CDR3 amino acids: CASSLSLNTEAFF. The DNA for the CDR3 is TGTGCCAGCAGCTTATCTCTGAACACTGAAGCTTTCTTT. The rearrangement links TRBV7-8 to TRBJ1-1; D is unresolved. The CDR3 is 13 amino acids. Trimming pared 2 bases from V and 0 bases from J, leaving 4 bases between. CDR1 is SGHVS and CDR2 is FQNEAQ in the germline V gene.

The rearrangement joins TRBV18 to TRBJ1-6; D is possibly TRBD1 (6 bases). The germline V gene has CDR1 KGHSH and CDR2 LQKENI. This CDR3 is 15 amino acids long. Trimming pared 2 bases from V and 6 bases from J, leaving 11 bases between. CDR3 region: CASSPIGQLNSPLHF. The CDR3 DNA follows: TGTGCCAGCTCACCAATCGGACAGCTTAATTCACCCCTCCACTTT. Combining the CDR3 with reference TRBV18 and TRBJ1-6 gives the whole variable domain NAGVMQNPRHLVRRRGQEARLRCSPMKGHSHVYWYRQLPEEGLKFMVYLQKENIIDESGMPKERFSAEFPKEGPSILRIQQVVRGDSAAYFCASSPIGQLNSPLHFGNGTRLTVT.

The rearrangement links TRBV4-2 to TRBJ1-2, with D tentatively TRBD1 (5 bases). The CDR3 spans 14 residues. V was trimmed by 5 bases and J by 8 bases, leaving 18 bases between them. Germline V gene data show CDR1 as LGHNA and CDR2 as YNFKEQ. The DNA of the CDR3 is TGTGCCAGCAGCTGGGATGGCAGGGATGGAGGCTACACCTTC. Translated, it gives CASSWDGRDGGYTF.

This chain uses TRBV11-2 with TRBJ2-2; D is ambiguous. This CDR3 comprises 14 residues. Trimming removed 7 bases from V and 1 base from J, with 10 bases in between. From germline, CDR1 is SGHAT and CDR2 FQNNGV. The CDR3 sequence is CASTRGGNTGELFF. In DNA form, the CDR3 reads TGTGCCAGCACCCGAGGTGGGAACACCGGGGAGCTGTTTTTT.

This chain uses TRBV28 with TRBJ2-4; perhaps TRBD1 as D (6 bases). Germline values: CDR1 MDHEN, CDR2 SYDVKM. The V gene lost 6 bases and the J gene lost 3 bases, with 18 bases spanning the gap. This CDR3 has 16 amino acids. CDR3 coding DNA: TGTGCCAGCAGACCTCAGGGGAGTTTTGGCAAAAACATTCAGTACTTC. This sequence encodes CASRPQGSFGKNIQYF. Full variable domain (missing parts from reference TRBV28 and TRBJ2-4): DVKVTQSSRYLVKRTGEKVFLECVQDMDHENMFWYRQDPGLGLRLIYFSYDVKMKEKGDIPEGYSVSREKKERFSLILESASTNQTSMYLCASRPQGSFGKNIQYFGAGTRLSVL.

The CDR3 loop reads CASSPGTGRTGELFF. In nucleotides, the CDR3 is TGTGCCAGCAGTCCCGGGACAGGGCGCACCGGGGAGCTGTTTTTT. This sequence joins TRBV27 and TRBJ2-2, with 9 positions matching TRBD1. V trimming: 5 bases; J trimming: 4 bases; junction bases outside the gene matches: 5. The CDR3 is 15 residues long. CDR1 is MNHEY and CDR2 is SMNVEV in the germline V gene (reference sequence).

V and J are TRBV28 and TRBJ2-7, with D tentatively TRBD1 (5 bases). CDR1 is MDHEN, CDR2 SYDVKM, per germline. V shed 6 bases and J shed 1 base, with 7 bases lying between them. The CDR3 spans 12 residues. Here the CDR3 DNA reads TGTGCCAGCAGGCAGGGATCCTACGAGCAGTACTTC. Protein: CASRQGSYEQYF. The full variable domain, its missing parts supplied by reference TRBV28 and TRBJ2-7, is DVKVTQSSRYLVKRTGEKVFLECVQDMDHENMFWYRQDPGLGLRLIYFSYDVKMKEKGDIPEGYSVSREKKERFSLILESASTNQTSMYLCASRQGSYEQYFGPGTRLTVT.

The J gene is TRBJ1-2, the V gene TRBV28; no definite D call. Trimming left V 1 base short and J 6 bases short, with 18 bases between. Germline CDR1 is MDHEN and CDR2 is SYDVKM. The CDR3 extends over 16 amino acids. CDR3 residues: CASSLSRSPIIDGYTF. CDR3 DNA sequence: TGTGCCAGCAGTTTATCGCGGTCCCCCATTATTGATGGCTACACCTTC.

This rearrangement joins TRBV27 to TRBJ1-6; 7 bases are a match to TRBD1. After removal of 5 bases from V and 7 bases from J, the junction contained 8 bases not matched to a gene. The CDR3 has 15 amino acids. Germline V gene lookup returns CDR1 MNHEY and CDR2 SMNVEV (reference sequence). CDR3 sequence reads: CASSQAWDRNSPLHF. DNA of the CDR3: TGTGCCAGCAGTCAAGCTTGGGACAGAAATTCACCCCTCCACTTT.

The sample holds a few counts of this clone. The CDR3: CASSLEGQGHQPQHF. The CDR3 DNA is TGTGCCAGCAGTTTAGAGGGACAGGGACATCAGCCCCAGCATTTT. The chain is built from TRBV27 and TRBJ1-5; TRBD1 matches 9 bases. Trimming at V came to 2 bases and at J to 5 bases, leaving 4 bases not matched to a gene. The V gene's germline CDR1 is MNHEY and CDR2 SMNVEV (reference sequence). The CDR3 runs to 15 residues.

V usage is TRBV4-2 and J usage is TRBJ2-7; D remains ambiguous. The V gene's germline CDR1 is LGHNA and CDR2 YNFKEQ. The CDR3 loop spans 16 amino acids. V gave up 3 bases and J gave up 6 bases, with 21 bases separating them. For the CDR3, the DNA is TGTGCCAGCAGCCAGTCACCAAGTGAGGCCACGGGCGAGCAGTACTTC. It codes for CASSQSPSEATGEQYF.

About this clone itself: An end of the junction does not agree with germline; a read error may underlie this. The rearrangement links TRBV5-4 to TRBJ2-7; maybe TRBD1 (6 bases). This CDR3 contains 14 residues. CDR1 SGHNT and CDR2 YYREEE come from the germline V gene (reference sequence). CDR3 protein: CASSFRGRSSEQYF. CDR3 in DNA: TGTGCCAGCAGCTTCAGGGGTCGGTCCTCCGAGCAGTACTTC.

This clone was recorded once. The chain employs TRBV2 and TRBJ1-3; maybe TRBD1 (5 bases). Per germline, CDR1 SNHLY and CDR2 FYNNEI. V was cut by 4 bases and J by 0 bases, with 7 bases left in between. The CDR3 contains 14 residues. CDR3 DNA sequence: TGTGCCAGCAGTGTGGACACCTCTGGAAACACCATATATTTT. This codes for CASSVDTSGNTIYF.

The J gene is TRBJ1-4, the V gene TRBV15, with 7 bases that match TRBD1. Trimming removed 3 bases from V and 13 bases from J; junction bases left unmatched: 5. The germline V gene has CDR1 LNHNV and CDR2 YYDKDF (reference sequence). The CDR3 runs to 12 residues. The CDR3 region is CATSSATGRLFF. The CDR3, as DNA: TGTGCCACCAGCAGCGCGACAGGGAGACTGTTTTTT.

The chain recombines TRBV30 with TRBJ2-7; TRBD2 might be the D (6 bases). The CDR3 is made up of 15 amino acids. The V end lost 3 bases, the J end lost 6 bases, and 21 bases lay between the germline ends. CDR1 is GTSNPN, CDR2 SVGIG, per germline (reference sequence). This CDR3 is CAWRDQRATLTEQYF. The CDR3 DNA reads as TGTGCCTGGAGAGACCAGCGGGCCACTTTGACCGAGCAGTACTTC.

On this clone itself: The junction does not match germline at one end; this may be a read error. This specimen includes other DNA sequences encoding the same CDR3. The rearrangement uses TRBV6-5 and TRBJ2-7; TRBD1 aligns across 11 bases. The CDR3 runs to 13 residues. Per germline, CDR1 MNHEY and CDR2 SVGAGI. The CDR3 DNA follows: TGCGCCAGCAGCCAGGGACAGGGGGTTAATCAGTACTTC. Amino acids: CASSQGQGVNQYF.

The rearrangement joins TRBV7-3 to TRBJ2-3, with TRBD2 matching over 7 bases. The CDR3 length is 14 residues. CDR1 is SGHTA, CDR2 FQGTGA, per germline. Trimming took 8 bases from V and 2 from J; bases not matched to a gene: 7. The CDR3 DNA reads TGTGCCAGCTTTTACGGGGGGATCACAGATACGCAGTATTTT. Its protein is CASFYGGITDTQYF.

The V and J genes are TRBV6-5 and TRBJ2-7; 8 bases are a match to TRBD1. Per the germline V gene, CDR1 is MNHEY and CDR2 is SVGAGI. This CDR3 region has 16 residues. The V gene end was trimmed by 0 bases and the J gene end by 2 bases; junction bases not matched to a gene: 6. DNA of the CDR3: TGTGCCAGCAGTTACTCAGGGACAGGCCAGCCCTACGAGCAGTACTTC. It encodes CASSYSGTGQPYEQYF.

The rearrangement links TRBV2 to TRBJ1-5; D possibly corresponds to TRBD1 (5 bases). Per germline, CDR1 SNHLY and CDR2 FYNNEI. This CDR3 is 14 amino acids long. With 2 bases removed from V and 6 bases from J, the gap between germline ends came to 11 bases. The CDR3: CASSEQGSSQPQHF. The CDR3 bases are TGTGCCAGCAGTGAACAGGGTTCGAGTCAGCCCCAGCATTTT. Combining the CDR3 with reference TRBV2 and TRBJ1-5 gives the whole variable domain EPEVTQTPSHQVTQMGQEVILRCVPISNHLYFYWYRQILGQKVEFLVSFYNNEISEKSEIFDDQFSVERPDGSNFTLKIRSTKLEDSAMYFCASSEQGSSQPQHFGDGTRLSIL.

CDR3 amino acids: CASSSAGGEAALHF. As DNA, the CDR3 is TGCGCCAGCAGCTCAGCAGGGGGCGAAGCAGCCCTCCACTTT. This sequence joins TRBV5-1 and TRBJ1-6, with 8 bases aligning to TRBD1. Germline values: CDR1 SGHRS, CDR2 YFSETQ. This CDR3 contains 14 residues. Trimming cost V 3 bases and J 14 bases; bases outside gene matches: 10.

This clone was recorded a few times. The chain couples TRBV19 to TRBJ2-7; TRBD2 might be the D (6 bases). Looked up from germline, CDR1 is LNHDA and CDR2 is SQIVND (reference sequence). Trimming cost V 6 bases and J 3 bases, with 18 bases left between them. CDR3 length: 15 amino acids. CDR3 sequence reads: CASRFGAGPDYEQYF. For the CDR3, the DNA is TGTGCCAGTAGGTTTGGTGCGGGACCCGACTACGAGCAGTACTTC.

The J gene is TRBJ2-1, the V gene TRBV5-4; unclear D gene. Germline CDR1 and CDR2: SGHNT and YYREEE (reference sequence). V lost 4 bases and J lost 6, with 14 bases in between. The CDR3 covers 14 residues. The CDR3 region is CASSPEARFNEQFF. The DNA of the CDR3 is TGTGCCAGCAGCCCCGAGGCTCGGTTCAATGAGCAGTTCTTC.

V is TRBV6-1 and J is TRBJ2-1; TRBD1 might be the D (5 bases). The CDR3 sequence is 14 residues long. Germline assignment: CDR1 MNHNS and CDR2 SASEGT. The V and J ends lost 5 bases and 10 bases respectively, with 18 bases between them. The chain's CDR3 is CASSNANHAGEQFF. The CDR3 coding sequence is TGTGCCAGCAGTAACGCCAATCACGCAGGGGAGCAGTTCTTC.

The chain has TRBV19 and TRBJ1-6, with 12 bases that match TRBD1. V was pared by 11 bases and J by 8 bases, with 19 bases of the junction left unmatched. Germline V gene sequence: CDR1 LNHDA, CDR2 SQIVND (reference sequence). The CDR3 length is 18 residues. The DNA of the CDR3 is TGTGCCCCCAGATTGGGACAGGGGGCTATCCCCCTCGATTCACCCCTCCACTTT. Its protein is CAPRLGQGAIPLDSPLHF.

This clone has only a few counts. The chain recombines TRBV25-1 with TRBJ2-5; D is undetermined. CDR1 MGHDK and CDR2 SYGVNS come from the germline V gene. The CDR3 runs to 11 residues. The V end lost 5 bases, the J end lost 3 bases, and 4 bases lay between the germline ends. The CDR3 sequence: CASSTKETQYF. For the CDR3, the DNA is TGTGCCAGCAGTACAAAAGAGACCCAGTACTTC.

In this sample, this clone turned up once. The chain recombines TRBV5-8 with TRBJ1-2; no firm D call. With 2 bases removed from V and 4 bases from J, the gap between germline ends came to 12 bases. Germline-derived CDR1 and CDR2 are SGHTS and YDEGEE. The CDR3 sequence is 14 residues long. In DNA form, the CDR3 reads TGTGCCAGCAGCTTTGGTCTATCAAGCTATGGCTACACCTTC. This gives the protein CASSFGLSSYGYTF.

The gene calls are TRBV6-5 and TRBJ2-2, with 7 nucleotides matching TRBD1. The CDR3 spans 14 residues. V was clipped by 3 bases and J by 7 bases; unmatched bases: 5. Germline V gene lookup returns CDR1 MNHEY and CDR2 SVGAGI. The CDR3 is CASSYEGAGGELFF. The CDR3 nucleotides are TGTGCCAGCAGTTATGAGGGGGCTGGCGGGGAGCTGTTTTTT.

The gene calls are TRBV5-1 and TRBJ2-1, with 7 bases lining up with TRBD2. The germline CDR1 and CDR2 sequences are SGHRS and YFSETQ. The CDR3 runs to 17 residues. Trimming at V came to 4 bases and at J to 0 bases, leaving 10 bases not matched to a gene. The CDR3, as DNA: TGCGCCAGCAGCCGGGCATTCGGGGGGAGCTCCTACAATGAGCAGTTCTTC. This encodes CASSRAFGGSSYNEQFF.

The chain's CDR3 is CASSLGASGDTDTQYF. CDR3 sequence (DNA): TGCGCCAGCAGCTTGGGGGCTAGCGGGGACACAGATACGCAGTATTTT. The chain joins TRBV5-1 to TRBJ2-3; 9 bases fit TRBD2. V shed 0 bases, J shed 2 bases, and the junction held 4 bases outside the gene matches. CDR1 and CDR2 from the germline V gene are SGHRS and YFSETQ. The CDR3 has 16 residues.

The CDR3 is CASSVRQGSYEQYF. DNA for the CDR3: TGTGCCAGCAGCGTCAGACAGGGATCCTACGAGCAGTACTTC. The genes are TRBV9 and TRBJ2-7; 7 bases map to TRBD1. Germline lookup yields CDR1 SGDLS and CDR2 YYNGEE. With V trimmed by 2 bases and J by 1 base, 3 bases remained unmatched. The CDR3 loop spans 14 amino acids.